This is a list of T cell receptor beta chains from one sample in a study of blood T cells in healthy people across ages. TCRdb independently ran MiXCR on the 5' RACE reads; one entry per CDR3 protein. The sample holds roughly 1,300,000 distinct CDR3 sequences, around 59% seen once. The sequencing input was blood. The receptors shown here come from a young man in good health. Both conserved end residues are part of each CDR3. The order of the fields is V gene, J gene, CDR3 protein.

v_call: TRBV11-3; j_call: TRBJ2-1; cdr3_aa: CASSLDRTREQFF
v_call: TRBV10-3; j_call: TRBJ2-1; cdr3_aa: CAISVQGGGSNEQFF
v_call: TRBV6-1; j_call: TRBJ2-7; cdr3_aa: CASSVTSGVYEQYF
v_call: TRBV14; j_call: TRBJ2-3; cdr3_aa: CASSQGRGLTTDTQYF
v_call: TRBV20-1; j_call: TRBJ2-1; cdr3_aa: CSAGREAAYNEQFF
v_call: TRBV20-1; j_call: TRBJ2-7; cdr3_aa: CSARRHELDEQYF
v_call: TRBV19; j_call: TRBJ1-1; cdr3_aa: CASSRQGRDTEAFF
v_call: TRBV27; j_call: TRBJ1-1; cdr3_aa: CASSFGAQPPGWNTEAFF
v_call: TRBV15; j_call: TRBJ2-7; cdr3_aa: CATSRDYSSGSSYEQYF
v_call: TRBV5-1; j_call: TRBJ2-5; cdr3_aa: CASSPAVGTSETQYF
v_call: TRBV20-1; j_call: TRBJ1-2; cdr3_aa: CSARDLKWAGGDYGYTF
v_call: TRBV12-3/TRBV12-4; j_call: TRBJ2-1; cdr3_aa: CASSKVAGSSYNEQFF
v_call: TRBV20-1; j_call: TRBJ2-5; cdr3_aa: CSASTGLQETQYF
v_call: TRBV15; j_call: TRBJ2-2; cdr3_aa: CATSLYQGVGELFF
v_call: TRBV21-1; j_call: .; cdr3_aa: CASHCPLIEGEKTQYF
v_call: TRBV20-1; j_call: TRBJ2-7; cdr3_aa: CSAPVEYEQYF
v_call: TRBV5-1; j_call: TRBJ2-5; cdr3_aa: CASSLSSGGEETQYF
v_call: TRBV29-1; j_call: TRBJ2-5; cdr3_aa: CSVGANQETQYF
v_call: TRBV27; j_call: TRBJ1-1; cdr3_aa: CASSLSYGGTEAFF
v_call: TRBV12-5; j_call: .; cdr3_aa: CASGQGTGKTQYF
v_call: TRBV15; j_call: TRBJ2-5; cdr3_aa: CATSRALAVETQYF
v_call: TRBV6-6; j_call: TRBJ2-4; cdr3_aa: CASSLRRPLAKNIQYF
v_call: TRBV12-3/TRBV12-4; j_call: TRBJ1-2; cdr3_aa: CASSPGVRGVYGYTF
v_call: TRBV7-8; j_call: TRBJ2-5; cdr3_aa: CASRDPYDRRGEGVNEQYF
v_call: TRBV7-8; j_call: TRBJ2-3; cdr3_aa: CASSSRTSGAITDTQYF
v_call: TRBV5-1; j_call: TRBJ2-1; cdr3_aa: CASSLGTSINEQFF
v_call: TRBV6-6; j_call: TRBJ1-2; cdr3_aa: CASSGTLDYGYTF
v_call: TRBV5-1; j_call: TRBJ1-2; cdr3_aa: CASSSLSRTGPDGYTF
v_call: TRBV27; j_call: TRBJ2-7; cdr3_aa: CASSLLGTRYYEQYF
v_call: TRBV12-3/TRBV12-4; j_call: TRBJ2-7; cdr3_aa: CASSLGWDSSSYEQYF
v_call: TRBV3-1; j_call: TRBJ2-7; cdr3_aa: CASSLTGTSVTYEQYF
v_call: TRBV5-6; j_call: TRBJ2-3; cdr3_aa: CASSFRTSASTDTQYF
v_call: TRBV20-1; j_call: TRBJ2-7; cdr3_aa: CSASGHEGYEQYF
v_call: TRBV10-3; j_call: TRBJ1-1; cdr3_aa: CAISEREGAESEAFF
v_call: TRBV4-2; j_call: TRBJ2-5; cdr3_aa: CASSQLPGLQLETQYF
v_call: TRBV7-6; j_call: TRBJ2-3; cdr3_aa: CASSFGTSGTSTDTQYF
v_call: TRBV12-3/TRBV12-4; j_call: TRBJ1-6; cdr3_aa: CASSFLISRVYNSPLHF
v_call: TRBV20-1; j_call: TRBJ1-2; cdr3_aa: CSARDPWGRADYGYTF
v_call: TRBV6-2/TRBV6-3; j_call: TRBJ2-1; cdr3_aa: CASGREYVFGNEQFF
v_call: TRBV7-6; j_call: TRBJ2-7; cdr3_aa: CASSLGHGTGMLKEQYF
v_call: TRBV7-9; j_call: TRBJ1-4; cdr3_aa: CASSIPGSNEKLFF
v_call: TRBV20-1; j_call: TRBJ1-1; cdr3_aa: CSPLGLGTLNTEAFF
v_call: TRBV4-1; j_call: TRBJ1-2; cdr3_aa: CASSQPPDTNYGYTF
v_call: TRBV29-1; j_call: TRBJ2-5; cdr3_aa: CSVSGRAQETQYF
v_call: TRBV7-2; j_call: TRBJ2-7; cdr3_aa: CASSSFPSGLNYEQYF
v_call: TRBV6-5; j_call: TRBJ2-5; cdr3_aa: CASSYSSSVETQYF
v_call: TRBV7-2; j_call: TRBJ2-4; cdr3_aa: CASSSGIRGEQYF
v_call: TRBV28; j_call: TRBJ1-6; cdr3_aa: CASRTDRGPVSPLHF
v_call: TRBV16; j_call: TRBJ1-3; cdr3_aa: CASSQMGSGNTIYF
v_call: TRBV7-6; j_call: TRBJ2-7; cdr3_aa: CASSLEEGQGGYEQYF
v_call: TRBV27; j_call: TRBJ1-5; cdr3_aa: CASSKGGHSNQPQHF
v_call: TRBV29-1; j_call: TRBJ2-2; cdr3_aa: CSVWTLNTGELFF
v_call: TRBV9; j_call: TRBJ2-1; cdr3_aa: CASSEPYNEQFF
v_call: TRBV29-1; j_call: TRBJ2-4; cdr3_aa: CSVEVLAKNIQYF
v_call: TRBV4-1; j_call: TRBJ1-5; cdr3_aa: CASSDDSQGYQPQHF
v_call: TRBV7-7; j_call: TRBJ1-1; cdr3_aa: CASSLDKNTEAFF